The present TCR beta chain was sequenced within a study of monozygotic twins with inflammatory bowel disease. Template switching introduced UMIs that contain a 6-nucleotide sample barcode. TCRdb re-called the 5' RACE reads, yielding one record per CDR3 amino acid sequence without DNA. In all, the sample yields 150,000 to 200,000 distinct CDR3 sequences. Per germline, CDR1 SGHAT and CDR2 FQNNGV. The CDR3 contains 18 residues. The chain joins TRBV11-2 to TRBJ1-2; with no DNA, the TCRdb D assignment of TRBD1 cannot be verified. The receptor was isolated from a human donor with ulcerative colitis or Crohn's disease, or a healthy co-twin of an affected twin (not recorded which). The sample consisted of blood. CDR3 region: CASSFLVGTRGANYGYTF.